A single sample is the source of the 30 T cell receptor beta chains below, sequenced in a study of shared clonotypes between healthy human individuals (dated by TCRdb to the early 2020s). Library generation was performed with the immunoSEQ multiplex PCR assay. TCRdb obtained this table from immuneACCESS and retained in-frame rearrangements with V and J assigned. These tables miss some clones; where compared with another copy, unresolved V genes account for less than half of the shortfall, and the remainder is unexplained. This sample comprises about 460,000 clones, 77% of them detected only once. The biggest ten clones account for more than 10% of the sample. The specimen sequenced was PBMCs. These receptors all stem from a woman aged 40-49 years in good health. Some clones in this sample may be carry-over from other donors' samples.

This rearrangement joins TRBV11-3 to TRBJ2-7; TRBD2 might be the D (5 bases). This CDR3 comprises 13 residues. Trimming removed 5 bases at V and 1 base at J, with 9 bases between. The germline V gene encodes CDR1 SGHNT and CDR2 YENEEA. The CDR3 DNA reads TGTGCCAGCAGCCGTGAGGGTTCCTACGAGCAGTACTTC. Residues: CASSREGSYEQYF. The variable domain in full, completed from reference TRBV11-3 and TRBJ2-7, reads EAGVVQSPRYKIIEKKQPVAFWCNPISGHNTLYWYLQNLGQGPELLIRYENEEAVDDSQLPKDRFSAERLKGVDSTLKIQPAELGDSAVYLCASSREGSYEQYFGPGTRLTVT.

The table lists this clone with a count of one. The rearrangement joins TRBV15 to TRBJ2-7, with D possibly TRBD2 on 6 matching bases. Germline loops: CDR1 LNHNV, CDR2 YYDKDF (reference sequence). V dropped 5 bases and J dropped 7 bases, with 15 bases sitting between them. CDR3 length: 13 residues. The CDR3 loop is CATSPGGGVEQYF. CDR3 sequence (DNA): TGTGCCACCAGCCCCGGGGGTGGTGTGGAGCAGTACTTC.

This clone has just a few counts. V gene TRBV11-2 combines with J gene TRBJ2-5, with D perhaps matching TRBD2 (6 bases). V dropped 5 bases and J dropped 5 bases, with 12 bases sitting between them. This CDR3 comprises 13 residues. Per germline, CDR1 SGHAT and CDR2 FQNNGV. CDR3 sequence (DNA): TGTGCCAGCAGCACAGGAGGGGAGGAGACCCAGTACTTC. This translates into CASSTGGEETQYF.

Remarks on this clone: Since a much larger clone is just one base distant, this may be a read error. This chain uses TRBV18 with TRBJ2-5, with 14 bases matching TRBD2. The length of the CDR3 is 19 residues. Germline V CDR1 and CDR2: KGHSH, LQKENI. The CDR3 coding sequence is TGTGCCAGCCCACCCCGCGGTCCACAGGGACTAGCGGGAGATGTCAAGCAGTACTTC. Residues: CASPPRGPQGLAGDVKQYF.

The chain uses TRBV4-1 and TRBJ2-7, with 9 nucleotides matching TRBD2. Germline V gene data show CDR1 as MGHRA and CDR2 as YSYEKL. This CDR3 is built from 16 residues. The trim removed 3 bases at V and 0 bases at J, leaving 6 bases unmatched. Here the CDR3 DNA reads TGCGCCAGCAGCCAGTCTCCTAGCGGGAACTCCTACGAGCAGTACTTC. Translating gives CASSQSPSGNSYEQYF.

The chain uses TRBV4-3 and TRBJ2-2; the D gene is possibly TRBD2 (5 bases). The CDR3 length is 16 residues. Trimming shortened V by 4 bases and J by 0 bases, and 12 bases separated the two germline ends. The V gene's germline CDR1 is LGHNA and CDR2 YSLEER. CDR3 protein: CASSPGRRTNTGELFF. Written as DNA, the CDR3 is TGCGCCAGCAGCCCCGGCCGGAGGACGAACACCGGGGAGCTGTTTTTT.

The chain links TRBV5-4 to TRBJ2-1; 12 bases are a match to TRBD2. Trimming took 1 base from V and 4 from J; bases not matched to a gene: 3. Germline assignment: CDR1 SGHNT and CDR2 YYREEE (reference sequence). CDR3 size: 16 residues. The chain's CDR3 is CASSLPSGRAYNEQFF. As DNA, the CDR3 is TGTGCCAGCAGCTTGCCTAGCGGGAGGGCTTACAATGAGCAGTTCTTC.

V usage is TRBV27 and J usage is TRBJ2-7; no clear D. This CDR3 has 14 residues. Between the trimmed V and J ends, which lost 5 bases and 2 bases, there was a span of 13 bases. Germline lookup yields CDR1 MNHEY and CDR2 SMNVEV (reference sequence). CDR3 protein: CASSPLTYTYEQYF. CDR3 nucleotides: TGTGCCAGCAGTCCGCTGACATACACCTACGAGCAGTACTTC.

V gene TRBV13 combines with J gene TRBJ2-3, with 11 bases fitting TRBD2. Trimming cost V 4 bases and J 6 bases; bases outside gene matches: 18. The CDR3 sequence is 19 residues long. Germline V gene lookup returns CDR1 PRHDT and CDR2 FYEKMQ (reference sequence). The CDR3 loop is CASSYKMMDGSGRADTQYF. CDR3 in DNA: TGTGCCAGCAGCTACAAAATGATGGATGGTAGCGGGAGGGCCGATACGCAGTATTTT.

The rearrangement joins TRBV5-1 to TRBJ2-7, with 7 nucleotides matching TRBD1. This CDR3 spans 14 amino acids. Trimming at V came to 0 bases and at J to 3 bases, leaving 3 bases not matched to a gene. Per the germline V gene, CDR1 is SGHRS and CDR2 is YFSETQ. This chain's CDR3 is CASSLDRGVYEQYF. CDR3 coding DNA: TGCGCCAGCAGCTTGGACAGGGGCGTCTACGAGCAGTACTTC.

The table lists this clone with a few counts. This sequence joins TRBV5-1 and TRBJ1-1; 7 bases match TRBD1. Germline V CDR1 and CDR2: SGHRS, YFSETQ. The CDR3 runs 15 residues. V lost 4 bases, J lost 6 bases, and 12 bases stayed unmatched. CDR3 DNA sequence: TGCGCCAGCAGCCCAGAGACAGGGTATGGGGCTGAAGCTTTCTTT. It codes for CASSPETGYGAEAFF.

The chain carries TRBV30 and TRBJ2-3; 10 bases match TRBD2. Germline V gene lookup returns CDR1 GTSNPN and CDR2 SVGIG (reference sequence). The CDR3 contains 14 residues. The ends lost 6 bases at V and 4 bases at J; junction bases unmatched: 7. Written as DNA, the CDR3 is TGTGCCTGTCAAACTAGCGGGAACTCAGATACGCAGTATTTT. Amino acids: CACQTSGNSDTQYF. The complete variable domain, with remaining parts taken from reference TRBV30 and TRBJ2-3, reads SQTIHQWPATLVQPVGSPLSLECTVEGTSNPNLYWYRQAAGRGLQLLFYSVGIGQISSEVPQNLSASRPQDRQFILSSKKLLLSDSGFYLCACQTSGNSDTQYFGPGTRLTVL.

This clone was found many times. The chain is built from TRBV10-2 and TRBJ2-1; no definite D call. Between the trimmed V and J ends, which lost 3 bases and 0 bases, there was a span of 9 bases. CDR3 length: 15 residues. Germline loops: CDR1 WSHSY, CDR2 SAAADI. DNA for the CDR3: TGCGCCAGCAGTGACTTAGGTAGCTCCTACAATGAGCAGTTCTTC. As protein: CASSDLGSSYNEQFF.

Turning to this clone: A far larger clone differs by one base, so this is likely a read error. Other DNA sequences of this sample code for an identical CDR3. The gene calls are TRBV15 and TRBJ2-7; D assignment may be TRBD1 or TRBD2 (7 bases each). CDR1 and CDR2 (germline): LNHNV, YYDKDF (reference sequence). This CDR3 contains 20 residues. CDR3 in DNA: TGTGCTACCAGCAGAGACAGGGATTGGGGAGCGGGACCACATCGGTACGAGCAGTACTTC. This gives the protein CATSRDRDWGAGPHRYEQYF.

This clone was seen at least ten times. The chain is built from TRBV5-1 and TRBJ2-7; D gene uncertain. Deletions cut 6 bases from V and 5 bases from J, with 18 bases between. CDR1 is SGHRS, CDR2 YFSETQ, per germline. The CDR3 covers 14 residues. CDR3 protein: CASTLGRVGDEQYF. As DNA, the CDR3 is TGCGCCAGCACTCTGGGCCGGGTAGGAGACGAGCAGTACTTC.

V is TRBV18 and J is TRBJ1-5; possible D gene TRBD1, 6 bases. Per germline, CDR1 KGHSH and CDR2 LQKENI. This CDR3 spans 15 amino acids. The germline V and J ends were trimmed by 5 bases and 0 bases, with 11 bases remaining between them. CDR3 residues: CASSEQGYSNQPQHF. The CDR3 DNA sequence: TGTGCCAGCTCAGAACAGGGATATAGCAATCAGCCCCAGCATTTT.

This clone was detected ten times or more. The gene calls are TRBV27 and TRBJ2-3, with 9 bases that match TRBD1. This CDR3 spans 19 amino acids. The trim removed 1 base at V and 0 bases at J, leaving 11 bases unmatched. CDR1 and CDR2 (germline): MNHEY, SMNVEV (reference sequence). The CDR3 bases are TGTGCCAGCAGTTTATTCGGGACAGGGACACCGTATAGCACAGATACGCAGTATTTT. It specifies CASSLFGTGTPYSTDTQYF.

This clone showed up just a few times. The chain has TRBV29-1 and TRBJ1-4; maybe TRBD1 (5 bases). Trimming cost V 4 bases and J 7 bases, with 13 bases left between them. The CDR3 loop spans 13 amino acids. Germline CDR1 SQVTM, CDR2 ANQGSEA. The CDR3 DNA is TGCAGCGTTGCGAGACCAGGGTCTGAAAAACTGTTTTTT. It is translated as CSVARPGSEKLFF.

This clone was counted a single time. The CDR3 sequence is CASSLGQSTGELFF. CDR3 DNA: TGCGCCAGCAGCTTGGGACAGTCTACCGGGGAGCTGTTTTTT. The rearrangement uses TRBV5-1 and TRBJ2-2; TRBD1 is a possible D gene (5 bases). Germline V CDR1 and CDR2: SGHRS, YFSETQ. V gave up 0 bases and J gave up 5 bases, with 8 bases separating them. CDR3 length: 14 residues.

The chain carries TRBV6-1 and TRBJ2-1; 13 nucleotides line up with TRBD2. The CDR3 runs 16 residues. Trimming removed 3 bases from V and 8 bases from J; junction bases left unmatched: 7. The germline CDR1 and CDR2 sequences are MNHNS and SASEGT. CDR3 sequence (DNA): TGTGCCAGCAGTGACCGGACTAGCGGGAGTTTAGATGAGCAGTTCTTC. This sequence encodes CASSDRTSGSLDEQFF.

This clone was picked up a small number of times. The chain recombines TRBV28 with TRBJ1-4, with D hard to call. V was cut by 3 bases and J by 8 bases, with 19 bases left in between. This CDR3 is built from 16 residues. Looked up from germline, CDR1 is MDHEN and CDR2 is SYDVKM. Here the CDR3 DNA reads TGTGCCAGCAGTTTCCGTTTCGAGGCTCGTGGGGAAAAACTGTTTTTT. Translating it yields CASSFRFEARGEKLFF.

A remark on this clone: A far larger clone is only one base removed, so a read error is likely. Other DNA sequences of this sample code for an identical CDR3. J is TRBJ2-5 and V is TRBV29-1; a weak D match, TRBD2 (6 bases). From germline, CDR1 is SQVTM and CDR2 ANQGSEA. The CDR3 totals 14 residues. Trimming shortened V by 6 bases and J by 4 bases, and 18 bases separated the two germline ends. The CDR3: CSVERAGRSETQYF. Written as DNA, the CDR3 is TGCAGCGTCGAAAGGGCGGGAAGGTCAGAGACCCAGTACTTC. Drawing the rest from reference TRBV29-1 and TRBJ2-5, the complete variable domain is SAVISQKPSRDICQRGTSLTIQCQVDSQVTMMFWYRQQPGQSLTLIATANQGSEATYESGFVIDKFPISRPNLTFSTLTVSNMSPEDSSIYLCSVERAGRSETQYFGPGTRLLVL.

A remark on this clone: A far larger clone is off by one base, so a read error is likely. J is TRBJ1-1 and V is TRBV28; no reliable D call. Germline V gene data show CDR1 as MDHEN and CDR2 as SYDVKM. The CDR3 consists of 13 residues. This CDR3 reads CASSLLGTSVALF. The CDR3 DNA reads as TGTGCCAGCAGTTTATTAGGCACGTCAGTGGCTCTCTTT.

Concerning this clone itself: A read error is likely here: a far larger clone is one base away. V gene TRBV7-6 combines with J gene TRBJ1-1; 7 bases fit TRBD1. The germline CDR1 and CDR2 sequences are SGHVS and FNYEAQ. This CDR3 contains 15 residues. CDR3: CASSLVGGADTEASF. In DNA form, the CDR3 reads TGTGCCAGCAGCCTGGTAGGGGGCGCAGACACTGAAGCTTCCTTT.

A remark on this clone: The likely explanation is a read error, given a far larger clone one base away. Other DNA sequences from this sample encode an identical CDR3 as well. J is TRBJ1-2 and V is TRBV30, with D unresolved. The CDR3 sequence is 11 residues long. V lost 5 bases, J lost 8 bases, and 12 bases lay in between. Per the germline V gene, CDR1 is GTSNPN and CDR2 is SVGIG (reference sequence). This chain's CDR3 is CAWGPSRGYTF. The DNA of the CDR3 is TGTGCCTGGGGACCCTCCCGAGGCTACACCTTC.

CDR3 bases: TGCGCCAGCAGCCAACAGACTAACATTGGCAATCAGCCCCAGCATTTT. This sequence encodes CASSQQTNIGNQPQHF. The chain couples TRBV4-1 to TRBJ1-5; D is unclear. V was cut by 2 bases and J by 2 bases, with 13 bases left in between. The CDR3 is 16 residues long. Per germline, CDR1 MGHRA and CDR2 YSYEKL.

As regards this clone: A far larger clone is one nucleotide away, so this likely arose from a read error. The V call is TRBV29-1, the J call TRBJ2-7, with D uncertain. The V gene's germline CDR1 is SQVTM and CDR2 ANQGSEA. The V end was cut by 6 bases, the J end by 4 bases, with 10 bases between. The CDR3 runs 11 residues. The CDR3 DNA follows: TGCAGCGTCAGGAAGGAGTACGAGCAGTACTTC. This translates into CSVRKEYEQYF.

The chain is built from TRBV6-6 and TRBJ1-3; TRBD1 matches 8 bases. Germline values: CDR1 MNHNY, CDR2 SVGAGI (reference sequence). CDR3 size: 15 residues. V trimming: 6 bases; J trimming: 1 base; junction bases outside the gene matches: 5. CDR3 protein: CASRLGQVSGNTIYF. The DNA for the CDR3 is TGTGCCAGCAGGCTGGGACAGGTATCTGGAAACACCATATATTTT.

Here the CDR3 reads CASSLGQGNTIYF. In nucleotides, the CDR3 is TGTGCCAGCAGCTTAGGCCAGGGAAACACCATATATTTT. The gene calls are TRBV7-3 and TRBJ1-3; D not resolved. Germline V CDR1 and CDR2: SGHTA, FQGTGA. The CDR3 length is 13 residues. Trimming cost V 2 bases and J 4 bases, with 6 bases left between them. The whole variable domain, remainder taken from reference TRBV7-3 and TRBJ1-3, is GAGVSQTPSNKVTEKGKYVELRCDPISGHTALYWYRQSLGQGPEFLIYFQGTGAADDSGLPNDRFFAVRPEGSVSTLKIQRTERGDSAVYLCASSLGQGNTIYFGEGSWLTVV.

This clone was seen only a few times. CDR3 coding DNA: TGTGCCAGTAGCCCTACAGGGAGTAGTCAGCCCCAGCATTTT. The encoded protein is CASSPTGSSQPQHF. V and J are TRBV19 and TRBJ1-5, with D possibly being TRBD1 (6 bases). This CDR3 is built from 14 residues. V dropped 6 bases and J dropped 6 bases, with 15 bases sitting between them. From germline, CDR1 is LNHDA and CDR2 SQIVND (reference sequence).